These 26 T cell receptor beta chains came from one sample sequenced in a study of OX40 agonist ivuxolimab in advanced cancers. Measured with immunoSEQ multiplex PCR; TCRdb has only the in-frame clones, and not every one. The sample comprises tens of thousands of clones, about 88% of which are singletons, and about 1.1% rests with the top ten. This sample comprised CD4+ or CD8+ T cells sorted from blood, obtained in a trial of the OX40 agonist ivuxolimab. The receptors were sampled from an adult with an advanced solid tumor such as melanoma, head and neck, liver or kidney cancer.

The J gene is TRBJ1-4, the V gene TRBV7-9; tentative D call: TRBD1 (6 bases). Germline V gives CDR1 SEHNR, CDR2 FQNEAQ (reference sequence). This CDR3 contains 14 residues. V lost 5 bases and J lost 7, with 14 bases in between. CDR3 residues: CASSEQGRSEKLFF. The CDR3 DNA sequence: TGTGCCAGCAGCGAACAGGGACGGAGTGAAAAACTGTTTTTT. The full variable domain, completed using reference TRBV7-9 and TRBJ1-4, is DTGVSQNPRHKITKRGQNVTFRCDPISEHNRLYWYRQTLGQGPEFLTYFQNEAQLEKSRLLSDRFSAERPKGSFSTLEIQRTEQGDSAMYLCASSEQGRSEKLFFGSGTQLSVL.

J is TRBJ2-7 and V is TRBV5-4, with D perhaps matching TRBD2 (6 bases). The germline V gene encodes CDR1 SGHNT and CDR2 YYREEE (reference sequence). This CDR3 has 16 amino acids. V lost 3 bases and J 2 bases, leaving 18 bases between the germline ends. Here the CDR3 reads CASSSLARDSTYEQYF. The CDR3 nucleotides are TGTGCCAGCAGCTCCCTCGCGAGGGACTCAACCTACGAGCAGTACTTC.

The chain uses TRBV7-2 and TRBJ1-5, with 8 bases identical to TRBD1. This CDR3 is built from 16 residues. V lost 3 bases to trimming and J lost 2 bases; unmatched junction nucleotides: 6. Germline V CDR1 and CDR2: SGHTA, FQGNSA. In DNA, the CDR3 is TGTGCCAGCAGCTTTTATGGGGGACAGGGCAATCAGCCCCAGCATTTT. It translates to CASSFYGGQGNQPQHF.

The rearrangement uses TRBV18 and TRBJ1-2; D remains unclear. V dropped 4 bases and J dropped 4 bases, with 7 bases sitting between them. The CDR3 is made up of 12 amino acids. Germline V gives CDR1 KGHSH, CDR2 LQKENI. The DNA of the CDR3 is TGTGCCAGCTCACTGCCTTCCTATGGCTACACCTTC. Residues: CASSLPSYGYTF.

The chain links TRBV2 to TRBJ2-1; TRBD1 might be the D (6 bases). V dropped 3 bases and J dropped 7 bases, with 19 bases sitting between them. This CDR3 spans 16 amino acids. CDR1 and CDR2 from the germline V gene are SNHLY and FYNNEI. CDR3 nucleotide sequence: TGTGCCAGCAGTGATTTGGTCACAGGGAGTTTGAATGAGCAGTTCTTC. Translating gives CASSDLVTGSLNEQFF.

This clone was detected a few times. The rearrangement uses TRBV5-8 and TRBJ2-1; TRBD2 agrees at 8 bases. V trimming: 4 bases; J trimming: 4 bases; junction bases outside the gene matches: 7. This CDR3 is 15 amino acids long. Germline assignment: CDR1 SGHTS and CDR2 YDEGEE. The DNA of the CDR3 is TGTGCCAGCAGCAAGGCGACTAGCGTATACAATGAGCAGTTCTTC. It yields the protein CASSKATSVYNEQFF.

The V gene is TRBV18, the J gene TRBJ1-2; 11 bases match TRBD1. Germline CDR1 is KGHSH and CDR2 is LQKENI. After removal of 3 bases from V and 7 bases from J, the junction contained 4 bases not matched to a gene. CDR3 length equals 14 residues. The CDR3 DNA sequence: TGTGCCAGCTCACCGGACAGGGGGCGAGGTGGCTACACCTTC. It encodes CASSPDRGRGGYTF.

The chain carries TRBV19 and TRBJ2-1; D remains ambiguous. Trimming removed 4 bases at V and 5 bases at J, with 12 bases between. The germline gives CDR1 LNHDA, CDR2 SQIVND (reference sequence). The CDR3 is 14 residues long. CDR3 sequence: CASSTGGRNNEQFF. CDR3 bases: TGTGCCAGTAGTACGGGTGGTCGTAACAATGAGCAGTTCTTC.

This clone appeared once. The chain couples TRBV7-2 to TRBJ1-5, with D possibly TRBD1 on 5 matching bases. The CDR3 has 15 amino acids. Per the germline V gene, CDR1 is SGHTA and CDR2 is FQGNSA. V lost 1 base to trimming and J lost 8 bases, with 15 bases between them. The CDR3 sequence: CASSLGGRRYEPQHF. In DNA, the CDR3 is TGTGCCAGCAGCTTAGGGGGCAGGAGGTATGAGCCCCAGCATTTT. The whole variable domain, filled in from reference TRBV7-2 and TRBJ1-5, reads GAGVSQSPSNKVTEKGKDVELRCDPISGHTALYWYRQSLGQGLEFLIYFQGNSAPDKSGLPSDRFSAERTGGSVSTLTIQRTQQEDSAVYLCASSLGGRRYEPQHFGDGTRLSIL.

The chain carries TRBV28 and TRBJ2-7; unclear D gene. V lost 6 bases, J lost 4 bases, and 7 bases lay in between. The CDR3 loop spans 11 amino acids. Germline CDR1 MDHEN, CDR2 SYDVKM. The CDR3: CASSRPYEQYF. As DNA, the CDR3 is TGTGCCAGCAGCCGACCATACGAGCAGTACTTC.

The CDR3 here is CASSPPGTSGSREQFF. CDR3 DNA: TGCGCCAGCAGTCCTCCCGGGACTAGCGGGAGCCGTGAGCAGTTCTTC. The rearrangement joins TRBV23-1 to TRBJ2-1, with 14 bases lining up with TRBD2. TRBV23-1 is an ORF, and what it does is uncertain. J was trimmed by 9 bases and V by 4 bases; bases with no gene match: 8. The CDR3 contains 16 residues.

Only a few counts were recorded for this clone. CDR3 sequence reads: CASSLTRGLGEQYF. The CDR3 DNA reads TGTGCCAGCAGTTTAACTCGCGGTCTGGGTGAGCAGTACTTC. J is TRBJ2-7 and V is TRBV28, with unresolved D. This CDR3 spans 14 amino acids. Looked up from germline, CDR1 is MDHEN and CDR2 is SYDVKM. V was pared by 2 bases and J by 7 bases, with 15 bases between.

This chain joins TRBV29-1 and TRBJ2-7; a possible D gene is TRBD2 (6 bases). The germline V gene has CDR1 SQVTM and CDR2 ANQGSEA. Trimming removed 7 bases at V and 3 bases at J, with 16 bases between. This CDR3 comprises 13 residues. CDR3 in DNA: TGCAGCGCGTTCGGAGGGAGAAACTACGAGCAGTACTTC. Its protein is CSAFGGRNYEQYF.

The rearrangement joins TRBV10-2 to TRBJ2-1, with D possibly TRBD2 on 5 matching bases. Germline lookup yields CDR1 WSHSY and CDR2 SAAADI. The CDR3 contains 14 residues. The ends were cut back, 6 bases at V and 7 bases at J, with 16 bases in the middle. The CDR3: CASSGGSRPNEQFF. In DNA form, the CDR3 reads TGCGCCAGCAGCGGAGGCTCGAGACCGAATGAGCAGTTCTTC.

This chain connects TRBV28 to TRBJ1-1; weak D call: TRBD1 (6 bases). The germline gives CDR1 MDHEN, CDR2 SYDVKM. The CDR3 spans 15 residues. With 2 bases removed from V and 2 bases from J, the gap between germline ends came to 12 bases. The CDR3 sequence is CASSLVRGLNTEAFF. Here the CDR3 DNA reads TGTGCCAGCAGTTTAGTCAGGGGATTAAACACTGAAGCTTTCTTT.

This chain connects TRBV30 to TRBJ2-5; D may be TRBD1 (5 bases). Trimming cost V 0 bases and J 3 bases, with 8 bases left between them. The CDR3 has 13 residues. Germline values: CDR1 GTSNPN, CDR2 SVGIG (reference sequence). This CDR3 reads CAWSVQEKETQYF. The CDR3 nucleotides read TGTGCCTGGAGTGTACAGGAAAAAGAGACCCAGTACTTC. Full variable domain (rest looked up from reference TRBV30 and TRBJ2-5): SQTIHQWPATLVQPVGSPLSLECTVEGTSNPNLYWYRQAAGRGLQLLFYSVGIGQISSEVPQNLSASRPQDRQFILSSKKLLLSDSGFYLCAWSVQEKETQYFGPGTRLLVL.

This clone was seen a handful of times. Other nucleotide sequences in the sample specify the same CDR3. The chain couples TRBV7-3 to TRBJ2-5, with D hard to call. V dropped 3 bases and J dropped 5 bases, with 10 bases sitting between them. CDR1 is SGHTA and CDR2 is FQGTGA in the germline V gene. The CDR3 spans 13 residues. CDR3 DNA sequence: TGTGCCAGCAGCTTGGGTTTATCGGAGACCCAGTACTTC. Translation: CASSLGLSETQYF.

Written as DNA, the CDR3 is TGCGCCAGCAGTCTCCCTGGGAATGAGCAGTTCTTC. Translated: CASSLPGNEQFF. The chain carries TRBV5-1 and TRBJ2-1, with D uncertain. V was clipped by 5 bases and J by 7 bases, with 10 bases between them. Germline CDR1 is SGHRS and CDR2 is YFSETQ. This CDR3 comprises 12 residues.

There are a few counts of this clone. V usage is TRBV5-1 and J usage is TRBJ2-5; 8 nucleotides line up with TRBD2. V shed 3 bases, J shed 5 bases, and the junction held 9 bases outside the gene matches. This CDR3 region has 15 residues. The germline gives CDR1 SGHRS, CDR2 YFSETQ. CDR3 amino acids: CASSSVLTSVETQYF. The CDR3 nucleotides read TGCGCCAGCAGCTCCGTCTTGACTAGCGTTGAGACCCAGTACTTC.

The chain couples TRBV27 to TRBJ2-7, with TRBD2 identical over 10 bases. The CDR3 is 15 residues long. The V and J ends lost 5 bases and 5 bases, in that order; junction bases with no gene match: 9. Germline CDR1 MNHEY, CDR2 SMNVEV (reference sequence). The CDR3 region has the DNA TGTGCCAGCAGTCCTTTAGCGGGAGGCCGGGACGAGCAGTACTTC. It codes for CASSPLAGGRDEQYF.

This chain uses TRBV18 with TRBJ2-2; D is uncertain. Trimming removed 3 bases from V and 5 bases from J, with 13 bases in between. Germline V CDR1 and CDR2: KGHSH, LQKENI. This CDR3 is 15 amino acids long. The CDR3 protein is CASSPDSLVTGELFF. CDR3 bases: TGTGCCAGCTCACCCGACTCCCTTGTAACCGGGGAGCTGTTTTTT.

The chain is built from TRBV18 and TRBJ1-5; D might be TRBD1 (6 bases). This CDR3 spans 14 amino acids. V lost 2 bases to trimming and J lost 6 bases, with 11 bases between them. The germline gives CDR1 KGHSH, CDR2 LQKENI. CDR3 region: CASSPTGSGQPQHF. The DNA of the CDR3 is TGTGCCAGCTCACCAACAGGGTCCGGTCAGCCCCAGCATTTT.

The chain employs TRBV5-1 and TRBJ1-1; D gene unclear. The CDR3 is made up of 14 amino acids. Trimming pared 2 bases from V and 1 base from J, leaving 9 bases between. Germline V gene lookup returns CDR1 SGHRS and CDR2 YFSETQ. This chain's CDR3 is CASSFSAENTEAFF. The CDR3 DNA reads TGCGCCAGCAGCTTTTCGGCAGAGAACACTGAAGCTTTCTTT.

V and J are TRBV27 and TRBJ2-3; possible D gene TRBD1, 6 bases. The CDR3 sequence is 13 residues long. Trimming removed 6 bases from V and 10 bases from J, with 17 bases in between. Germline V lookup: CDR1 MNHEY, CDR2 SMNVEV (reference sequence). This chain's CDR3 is CASRGTLEDPQYF. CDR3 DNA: TGTGCCAGCAGAGGGACACTGGAAGACCCGCAGTATTTT.

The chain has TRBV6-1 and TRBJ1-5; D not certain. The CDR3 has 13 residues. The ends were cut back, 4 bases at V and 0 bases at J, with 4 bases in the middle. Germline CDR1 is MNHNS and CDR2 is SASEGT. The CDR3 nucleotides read TGTGCCAGCAGTGCCAATAGCAATCAGCCCCAGCATTTT. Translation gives CASSANSNQPQHF.

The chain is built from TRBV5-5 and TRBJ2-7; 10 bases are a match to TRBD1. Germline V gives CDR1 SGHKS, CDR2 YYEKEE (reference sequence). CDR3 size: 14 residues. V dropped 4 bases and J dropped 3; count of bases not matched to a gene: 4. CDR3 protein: CASSGDRGGYEQYF. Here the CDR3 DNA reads TGTGCCAGCAGCGGGGACAGGGGAGGCTACGAGCAGTACTTC.